This passage covers 25 T cell receptor beta chains from one sample sequenced in a study of technical replicates of blood from a handful of donors. The repertoire was sequenced with immunoSEQ multiplex PCR; TCRdb's copy has only in-frame clones and lacks some. The repertoire includes tens of thousands of clones, 91% of them detected once, and about 3.6% sits in the top ten. Source material: PBMCs. Receptors originate from a human donor in good health. Some clones in this sample may be carry-over from other donors' samples.

This chain connects TRBV15 to TRBJ2-5; 8 bases are shared with TRBD2. Trimming cost V 5 bases and J 1 base; bases outside gene matches: 12. In germline, CDR1 is LNHNV, CDR2 YYDKDF (reference sequence). The CDR3 totals 17 residues. CDR3 sequence (DNA): TGTGCCACCAGCCAGTTTCTAGTAGCGGGAAGCCAAGAGACCCAGTACTTC. This codes for CATSQFLVAGSQETQYF. Drawing the rest from reference TRBV15 and TRBJ2-5, the complete variable domain is DAMVIQNPRYQVTQFGKPVTLSCSQTLNHNVMYWYQQKSSQAPKLLFHYYDKDFNNEADTPDNFQSRRPNTSFCFLDIRSPGLGDTAMYLCATSQFLVAGSQETQYFGPGTRLLVL.

This clone was counted once. This chain joins TRBV4-2 and TRBJ2-3; perhaps TRBD1 as D (5 bases). Germline assignment: CDR1 LGHNA and CDR2 YNFKEQ. This CDR3 comprises 15 residues. V shed 1 base and J shed 0 bases, with 8 bases lying between them. The CDR3 loop is CASSQGQPSTDTQYF. DNA for the CDR3: TGTGCCAGCAGCCAAGGACAGCCTAGCACAGATACGCAGTATTTT.

The chain couples TRBV6-1 to TRBJ1-4, with TRBD1 identical over 7 bases. After removal of 6 bases from V and 12 bases from J, the junction contained 10 bases not matched to a gene. Per germline, CDR1 MNHNS and CDR2 SASEGT. The CDR3 consists of 13 residues. CDR3 amino acids: CASRRDSGGELFF. Here the CDR3 DNA reads TGTGCCAGCAGACGGGACAGCGGTGGGGAACTGTTTTTT.

This chain links TRBV6-1 with TRBJ2-1; 10 positions agree with TRBD2. V lost 7 bases, J lost 2 bases, and 5 bases stayed unmatched. Germline V gives CDR1 MNHNS, CDR2 SASEGT. The CDR3 loop spans 15 amino acids. The CDR3: CASTGLAGAYNEQFF. The CDR3 coding sequence is TGTGCCAGCACCGGGCTAGCGGGAGCCTACAATGAGCAGTTCTTC.

The rearrangement joins TRBV19 to TRBJ1-5; D is possibly TRBD1 (5 bases). The germline V gene encodes CDR1 LNHDA and CDR2 SQIVND (reference sequence). The V and J ends lost 5 bases and 7 bases respectively, with 18 bases between them. The CDR3 has 15 residues. The CDR3 here is CASSHRLEGEQPQHF. CDR3 DNA sequence: TGTGCCAGTAGTCACCGCCTCGAAGGGGAACAGCCCCAGCATTTT.

The rearrangement links TRBV11-2 to TRBJ2-7; weak D call: TRBD1 (5 bases). Trimming cost V 1 base and J 5 bases, with 18 bases left between them. Germline V gives CDR1 SGHAT, CDR2 FQNNGV. This CDR3 has 16 residues. Here the CDR3 DNA reads TGTGCCAGCAGCTTAGTGCGCCAGGGCAAGGCCCACGAGCAGTACTTC. Amino acids: CASSLVRQGKAHEQYF.

J is TRBJ2-7 and V is TRBV7-3; 7 bases are a match to TRBD1. CDR3 length: 17 residues. Germline assignment: CDR1 SGHTA and CDR2 FQGTGA. Trimming cost V 7 bases and J 0 bases; bases outside gene matches: 15. CDR3 in DNA: TGTGCCAGCAACGAATACAAAGGGACAGCTTACTCCTACGAGCAGTACTTC. It specifies CASNEYKGTAYSYEQYF.

The chain links TRBV29-1 to TRBJ1-4; D possibly corresponds to TRBD1 (6 bases). This CDR3 is 14 amino acids long. Germline V gene lookup returns CDR1 SQVTM and CDR2 ANQGSEA. Trimming removed 7 bases from V and 3 bases from J, with 15 bases in between. CDR3 loop: CSARAGAANEKLFF. The CDR3 bases are TGCAGCGCCCGGGCAGGGGCGGCTAATGAAAAACTGTTTTTT.

This chain uses TRBV2 with TRBJ2-5, with 8 positions matching TRBD1. V gave up 5 bases and J gave up 2 bases; unmatched junction bases: 1. The germline V gene has CDR1 SNHLY and CDR2 FYNNEI. The CDR3 loop spans 13 amino acids. The CDR3 coding sequence is TGTGCCAGCAGTCGGGACAGGCAAGAGACCCAGTACTTC. Protein product: CASSRDRQETQYF.

The chain combines TRBV19 with TRBJ1-5; no firm D call. The CDR3 spans 13 residues. V was trimmed by 1 base and J by 6 bases, leaving 7 bases between them. Germline V lookup: CDR1 LNHDA, CDR2 SQIVND (reference sequence). Written as DNA, the CDR3 is TGTGCCAGTAGTATAGGTTTCGGTCAGCCCCAGCATTTT. This encodes CASSIGFGQPQHF.

There are a few counts of this clone. J is TRBJ1-2 and V is TRBV30; D gene ambiguous. V shed 4 bases and J shed 2 bases, with 14 bases lying between them. In germline, CDR1 is GTSNPN, CDR2 SVGIG (reference sequence). The CDR3 totals 14 residues. The CDR3 sequence is CAWKVDSQNYGYTF. In DNA, the CDR3 is TGTGCCTGGAAGGTGGACTCGCAAAACTATGGCTACACCTTC. Filled out from reference TRBV30 and TRBJ1-2, the complete variable domain reads SQTIHQWPATLVQPVGSPLSLECTVEGTSNPNLYWYRQAAGRGLQLLFYSVGIGQISSEVPQNLSASRPQDRQFILSSKKLLLSDSGFYLCAWKVDSQNYGYTFGSGTRLTVV.

The CDR3 DNA is TGTGCCAGCACCTCCGGGAAGAAACAAGAGACCCAGTACTTC. Translated, it gives CASTSGKKQETQYF. The genes are TRBV5-6 and TRBJ2-5, with D possibly being TRBD2 (5 bases). The CDR3 spans 14 residues. CDR1 SGHDT and CDR2 YYEEEE come from the germline V gene. The ends were cut back, 6 bases at V and 2 bases at J, with 14 bases in the middle.

The V and J genes are TRBV11-2 and TRBJ1-1; D is possibly TRBD1 (5 bases). The CDR3 covers 15 residues. V shed 4 bases and J shed 3 bases, with 15 bases lying between them. Per the germline V gene, CDR1 is SGHAT and CDR2 is FQNNGV. In DNA form, the CDR3 reads TGTGCCAGCAGCTCCCCCATGGGACTTCACACTGAAGCTTTCTTT. As protein: CASSSPMGLHTEAFF.

This clone was picked up one time. This chain joins TRBV7-9 and TRBJ2-4; D remains ambiguous. V lost 8 bases and J 5 bases, leaving 4 bases between the germline ends. The CDR3 runs 10 residues. The V gene's germline CDR1 is SEHNR and CDR2 FQNEAQ (reference sequence). Here the CDR3 reads CASGENIQYF. CDR3 coding DNA: TGTGCCAGCGGAGAAAACATTCAGTACTTC. The full variable domain, rest sourced from reference TRBV7-9 and TRBJ2-4, is DTGVSQNPRHKITKRGQNVTFRCDPISEHNRLYWYRQTLGQGPEFLTYFQNEAQLEKSRLLSDRFSAERPKGSFSTLEIQRTEQGDSAMYLCASGENIQYFGAGTRLSVL.

This chain uses TRBV5-6 with TRBJ2-2, with TRBD1 as a possible D gene (7 bases). With 2 bases removed from V and 4 bases from J, the gap between germline ends came to 12 bases. The CDR3 has 15 residues. The germline CDR1 and CDR2 sequences are SGHDT and YYEEEE. CDR3 sequence reads: CASSFRQGGTGELFF. The CDR3 region has the DNA TGTGCCAGCAGCTTTCGACAGGGAGGCACCGGGGAGCTGTTTTTT.

The V call is TRBV5-1, the J call TRBJ2-5; 12 nucleotides match TRBD1. The CDR3 extends over 16 amino acids. Germline CDR1 SGHRS, CDR2 YFSETQ. J gave up 5 bases and V 4 bases, and 9 bases lay outside the gene matches. In DNA, the CDR3 is TGCGCCAGCAGCCTGGGGGACAGGGGGCAATTGGAGACCCAGTACTTC. Protein sequence: CASSLGDRGQLETQYF.

This sequence joins TRBV27 and TRBJ1-1; no reliable D call. V lost 3 bases to trimming and J lost 4 bases, with 9 bases between them. CDR1 is MNHEY and CDR2 is SMNVEV in the germline V gene (reference sequence). The CDR3 loop spans 13 amino acids. CDR3 DNA: TGTGCCAGCAGTTTCGGGGTGGGCACTGAAGCTTTCTTT. Its translation: CASSFGVGTEAFF.

The gene calls are TRBV2 and TRBJ1-2; TRBD1 is a possible D gene (6 bases). This CDR3 contains 14 residues. Between the trimmed V and J ends, which lost 1 base and 8 bases, there was a span of 14 bases. Per the germline V gene, CDR1 is SNHLY and CDR2 is FYNNEI. As DNA, the CDR3 is TGTGCCAGCAGTGAAGATCGTGGGGGCCGGGGCTACACCTTC. This translates into CASSEDRGGRGYTF.

V gene TRBV6-5 combines with J gene TRBJ1-5, with 10 positions matching TRBD1. J lost 6 bases, V lost 4 bases, and 9 bases had no gene match. The germline V gene has CDR1 MNHEY and CDR2 SVGAGI. The CDR3 contains 16 residues. CDR3 region: CASSFSGTGAAQPQHF. The CDR3 coding sequence is TGTGCCAGCAGTTTCTCCGGGACAGGGGCGGCTCAGCCCCAGCATTTT.

The CDR3 coding sequence is TGTGCCATCGGGCGTGGAGGAAGCAATCAGCCCCAGCATTTT. Amino acids: CAIGRGGSNQPQHF. V gene TRBV10-3 combines with J gene TRBJ1-5; D is unclear. CDR3 length: 14 amino acids. The V gene's germline CDR1 is ENHRY and CDR2 SYGVKD. Trimming took off 8 bases at V and 1 base at J, with 12 bases between the two ends.

The chain couples TRBV6-4 to TRBJ2-1; D may be TRBD2 (6 bases). The CDR3 spans 16 residues. The germline V and J ends were trimmed by 4 bases and 5 bases, with 18 bases remaining between them. The germline V gene has CDR1 MRHNA and CDR2 SNTAGT. This CDR3 is CASSGGGSGRNNEQFF. The CDR3 DNA follows: TGTGCCAGCAGTGGGGGAGGTAGCGGCCGAAACAATGAGCAGTTCTTC.

The rearrangement joins TRBV4-1 to TRBJ2-2; a possible D gene is TRBD1 (5 bases). Trimming stripped 4 bases from V and 2 bases from J, with 8 bases between. Germline V lookup: CDR1 MGHRA, CDR2 YSYEKL. The CDR3 extends over 14 amino acids. This chain's CDR3 is CASSRDSNTGELFF. In DNA, the CDR3 is TGCGCCAGCAGCCGCGACAGTAACACCGGGGAGCTGTTTTTT.

The CDR3 DNA is TGTGCCAGCAGCGTGGCGGTAGCGGGAGTTAGGAATGAGCAGTTCTTC. Translation: CASSVAVAGVRNEQFF. This chain uses TRBV9 with TRBJ2-1; 9 positions match TRBD2. Looked up from germline, CDR1 is SGDLS and CDR2 is YYNGEE. Losses at the gene ends were 2 bases for V and 7 bases for J; bases not matched to a gene: 10. The CDR3 consists of 16 residues.

The chain employs TRBV6-5 and TRBJ2-7; 13 nucleotides agree with TRBD2. The CDR3 runs 15 residues. Germline values: CDR1 MNHEY, CDR2 SVGAGI. V dropped 6 bases and J dropped 1; count of bases not matched to a gene: 3. This CDR3 reads CASRRLAGGSYEQYF. CDR3 nucleotide sequence: TGTGCCAGCAGACGACTAGCGGGGGGATCCTACGAGCAGTACTTC.

The chain carries TRBV7-3 and TRBJ2-1; weak D call: TRBD1 (6 bases). The CDR3 totals 15 residues. Trimming shortened V by 1 base and J by 6 bases, and 13 bases separated the two germline ends. Germline V lookup: CDR1 SGHTA, CDR2 FQGTGA. Written as DNA, the CDR3 is TGTGCCAGCAGCTTAAGAGGGGGACCCGCCAATGAGCAGTTCTTC. Translating it yields CASSLRGGPANEQFF.